This T cell receptor beta chain comes out of a study of regulatory T cells in long-lasting Graves disease (dated by TCRdb to about 2021). Describing the broader study: Persistent Graves' disease meant more than 5 years of antithyroid drug treatment with TSH receptor autoantibodies that stayed positive. The study was conducted in China and was registered as a clinical trial. On average, persistent Graves' disease patients in the clinical cohort had been on antithyroid drugs for about 10.3 years. Persistent Graves' disease patients were compared with newly diagnosed Graves' disease patients by peripheral blood TCR sequencing and RNA sequencing. A total of 35 or so samples were covered by TCR sequencing, comprising approximately 13 persistent and around 20 newly diagnosed Graves' disease patients. Results the study describes overall, beyond this receptor: Compared with newly diagnosed patients, patients with persistent Graves' disease had lower TCR Shannon entropy and fewer highly expanded clones, which suggests clonal expansion. Patients with persistent disease shared more public clonotypes (approximately 2,500) than newly diagnosed patients did (approximately 1,000). TRBV28, TRBJ1-2 and TRBJ2-5 were preferentially used in persistent disease, while TRBV20-1 and TRBJ2-1 were favored in newly diagnosed disease. Because the primary lesion, thyroid tissue, could not be accessed, the study looked at peripheral blood alone. Sequencing and analysis were limited to the TCR beta chain. The authors noted that the small sample size was a limitation that may lower accuracy.

Only a few counts were recorded for this clonotype. Its antigen remains undetermined. There are no base qualities to consult, and no much larger clone falls within one base. The sample's time point label is to be understood as: persistent/refractory GD, antithyroid drugs over 5 years with positive TRAb. For both TCR sequencing and RNA sequencing, RNA was extracted from PBMCs using TRIzol. The diagnosis of Graves' disease was made according to American Thyroid Association guidelines. Recruitment of patients was carried out at an endocrinology department in Xi'an, China. Each patient gave 7 to 9.5 milliliters of peripheral blood, collected in an EDTA anticoagulant tube. PBMCs were isolated by Ficoll Paque Plus density gradient separation without further T cell sorting. An Agilent 2100 Bioanalyzer and agarose gel were used to assess RNA quality, and a NanoDrop 2000 was used to measure RNA concentration.

To prepare the library, multiplex PCR was applied. TCRdb names Illumina HiSeq 4000 as the instrument used. iRepertoire HTBI primers and Arm-PCR amplification of CDR3 regions were used to construct TCR beta libraries. Before sequencing, the PCR products went through gel purification. Per the authors' processing: Across samples, 55 to 80 TRBV and 12 to 15 TRBJ segments were identified and used for gene usage analysis of CDR3 amino acid clonotypes. COPE and FqMerger were used to merge the filtered high-quality paired reads into contigs. BLAST was used to align contigs to IMGT TRBV, TRBD and TRBJ reference genes, and CDR3 was defined according to IMGT. Any clonotype with a frequency above 0.1% was classified as a highly expanded clone. Repertoire diversity was measured by Shannon entropy, and V-J evenness by the Gini coefficient. Clonotypes shared by more than one individual were considered public. The raw public reads went through TCRdb reprocessing: fastp at Q25, MiXCR clone calling, in-frame beta chains kept. Each CDR3 protein gets just one entry, which takes the most common genes and DNA from the rows behind it. These V and J calls derive from TCRdb rather than the authors' analysis. The sample table lists 400,000 to 500,000 distinct CDR3 sequences, 21% of them with a count of one. The ten most abundant clones make up roughly an eighth of the sample.

Trimming leaves V shorter by 4 bases and J shorter by 5 bases, with the junction holding 11 bases beyond the gene matches. Based on the germline V gene, the CDR1 and CDR2 sequences are SGDLS and YYNGEE. The CDR3 holds 15 amino acids from the cysteine to the phenylalanine. Kept here is only the CDR3 DNA, which spans 45 bases and is read in frame from base 1. The sequence came from a female donor with Graves disease. The sequenced sample was peripheral blood mononuclear cells (PBMCs), obtained when the disease was refractory, from a patient treated with antithyroid drugs. The V and J genes are TRBV9 and TRBJ1-1; TRBD1 lines up with 7 middle nucleotides. The DNA is TGTGCCAGCAGCTTGGGGAGGGGGCGGGGTACTGAAGCTTTCTTT. Protein translation: CASSLGRGRGTEAFF.